This passage covers 28 T cell receptor beta chains from one sample sequenced in a study of blood T cell repertoires in COVID-19. Sequencing used immunoSEQ multiplex PCR; TCRdb keeps in-frame clones, though not all of them. The sample includes about 130,000 clones, 60% to 75% seen only once; the top ten take approximately 2%. Sequencing was carried out using peripheral blood. The receptors come from a woman in her 70s with acute or convalescent COVID-19.

This chain links TRBV10-1 with TRBJ2-3; 8 nucleotides align to TRBD2. This CDR3 is built from 14 residues. Looked up from germline, CDR1 is WNHNN and CDR2 is SYGVQD (reference sequence). The ends lost 5 bases at V and 3 bases at J; junction bases unmatched: 4. CDR3 bases: TGCGCCAGCAGTTCGGGGGGGCCGACAGATACGCAGTATTTT. This codes for CASSSGGPTDTQYF.

The rearrangement links TRBV10-3 to TRBJ1-2, with 9 nucleotides matching TRBD1. The CDR3 runs 16 residues. Germline V CDR1 and CDR2: ENHRY, SYGVKD. V gave up 2 bases and J gave up 8 bases; unmatched junction bases: 12. The CDR3, as DNA: TGTGCCATCAGTGAGAGACCCTCGGACAGGGGCGGGGGCTACACCTTC. Protein product: CAISERPSDRGGGYTF.

This chain connects TRBV28 to TRBJ1-5; 7 nucleotides agree with TRBD1. The CDR3 runs 14 residues. With V trimmed by 6 bases and J by 5 bases, 7 bases remained unmatched. Germline V gene lookup returns CDR1 MDHEN and CDR2 SYDVKM. The CDR3 reads CASSPGQRYQPQHF. The CDR3 nucleotides read TGTGCCAGCAGCCCGGGACAGAGATATCAGCCCCAGCATTTT. The variable domain in full, with the rest retrieved from reference TRBV28 and TRBJ1-5, is DVKVTQSSRYLVKRTGEKVFLECVQDMDHENMFWYRQDPGLGLRLIYFSYDVKMKEKGDIPEGYSVSREKKERFSLILESASTNQTSMYLCASSPGQRYQPQHFGDGTRLSIL.

The chain combines TRBV15 with TRBJ2-5; maybe TRBD1 (5 bases). This CDR3 region has 16 residues. Germline lookup yields CDR1 LNHNV and CDR2 YYDKDF (reference sequence). V gave up 0 bases and J gave up 1 base, with 12 bases separating them. CDR3 region: CATSRDMGPTQETQYF. The CDR3 nucleotides are TGTGCCACCAGCAGAGATATGGGGCCTACCCAAGAGACCCAGTACTTC.

The table lists this clone with a few counts. V and J are TRBV10-2 and TRBJ2-7; D is undetermined. Trimming stripped 0 bases from V and 1 base from J, with 10 bases between. Germline V gene data show CDR1 as WSHSY and CDR2 as SAAADI. This CDR3 is built from 15 residues. The CDR3 region is CASSESRGGSYEQYF. CDR3 DNA sequence: TGCGCCAGCAGTGAGTCACGTGGCGGTTCCTACGAGCAGTACTTC.

The chain has TRBV2 and TRBJ2-3, with a possible D match to TRBD2 (6 bases). Trimming cost V 4 bases and J 6 bases, with 20 bases left between them. This CDR3 spans 16 amino acids. Germline CDR1 and CDR2: SNHLY and FYNNEI. CDR3 nucleotides: TGTGCCAGCAGTGGTGGCGGGGCGATTCTCGGGGATACGCAGTATTTT. Its protein is CASSGGGAILGDTQYF.

The genes are TRBV3-1 (or the pseudogene TRBV3-2) and TRBJ2-1, with TRBD2 as a possible D gene (5 bases). Trimming cost V 4 bases and J 4 bases, with 17 bases left between them. Germline CDR1 LGHDT, CDR2 YNNKEL (reference sequence). The CDR3 has 16 amino acids. As DNA, the CDR3 is TGTGCCAGCAGCCCCGGTACCAGCGGAAGATACAATGAGCAGTTCTTC. It translates to CASSPGTSGRYNEQFF.

The J gene is TRBJ2-1, the V gene TRBV7-9, with D perhaps TRBD1 (5 bases). Germline lookup yields CDR1 SEHNR and CDR2 FQNEAQ (reference sequence). This CDR3 region has 15 residues. Between the trimmed V and J ends, which lost 0 bases and 2 bases, there was a span of 8 bases. CDR3 DNA sequence: TGTGCCAGCAGCTTAGCTTTAGGGGCCTACAATGAGCAGTTCTTC. Amino acid sequence: CASSLALGAYNEQFF.

V gene TRBV5-4 combines with J gene TRBJ2-7, with 9 bases identical to TRBD2. Trimming took 0 bases from V and 4 from J; bases not matched to a gene: 5. The CDR3 is 15 amino acids. The germline gives CDR1 SGHNT, CDR2 YYREEE (reference sequence). The CDR3 reads CASSLGLAGSYEQYF. The CDR3 DNA follows: TGTGCCAGCAGCTTGGGCCTAGCGGGATCGTACGAGCAGTACTTC.

The chain recombines TRBV10-3 with TRBJ1-2, with D tentatively TRBD1 (5 bases). The CDR3 covers 11 residues. Trimming shortened V by 6 bases and J by 5 bases, and 7 bases separated the two germline ends. Germline V gene lookup returns CDR1 ENHRY and CDR2 SYGVKD. This chain's CDR3 is CAISGGYGYTF. In nucleotides, the CDR3 is TGTGCCATCAGCGGGGGGTATGGCTACACCTTC.

This chain links TRBV9 with TRBJ1-2, with 8 bases lining up with TRBD1. Trimming cost V 3 bases and J 5 bases; bases outside gene matches: 6. Germline V gene lookup returns CDR1 SGDLS and CDR2 YYNGEE. This CDR3 is built from 14 residues. The CDR3 is CASSAGQGQYGYTF. DNA for the CDR3: TGTGCCAGCAGCGCCGGACAGGGTCAATATGGCTACACCTTC.

This rearrangement joins TRBV30 to TRBJ2-2, with D possibly TRBD1 on 5 matching bases. Trimming removed 4 bases at V and 6 bases at J, with 24 bases between. This CDR3 region has 17 residues. Germline V CDR1 and CDR2: GTSNPN, SVGIG (reference sequence). The CDR3: CAWTLSRQGRLSGELFF. In nucleotides, the CDR3 is TGTGCCTGGACCCTTAGTAGGCAGGGCCGGCTATCCGGGGAGCTGTTTTTT.

This clone was counted ten times or more. This chain joins TRBV6-5 and TRBJ1-2; perhaps TRBD1 as D (5 bases). This CDR3 comprises 15 residues. Trimming took off 0 bases at V and 7 bases at J, with 15 bases between the two ends. In germline, CDR1 is MNHEY, CDR2 SVGAGI. CDR3 DNA sequence: TGTGCCAGCAGTTACTCGAACTGGGGCGCCGGTGGCTACACCTTC. This sequence encodes CASSYSNWGAGGYTF.

CDR3 coding DNA: TGTGCCAGCGGAGGAAATACTAACACCGGGGAGCTGTTTTTT. This sequence encodes CASGGNTNTGELFF. J is TRBJ2-2 and V is TRBV2; TRBD2 is a possible D gene (5 bases). V was pared by 8 bases and J by 2 bases, with 12 bases between. The germline CDR1 and CDR2 sequences are SNHLY and FYNNEI. The CDR3 runs to 14 residues.

This clone was detected once. The chain couples TRBV6-5 to TRBJ2-1; maybe TRBD1 (6 bases). Germline V gene sequence: CDR1 MNHEY, CDR2 SVGAGI. Trimming cost V 10 bases and J 2 bases, with 12 bases left between them. This CDR3 region has 13 residues. In DNA, the CDR3 is TGTGCCACCTGGACAGAAACCTACAATGAGCAGTTCTTC. It specifies CATWTETYNEQFF.

In nucleotides, the CDR3 is TGTGCCAGCAGTTTCCACGGACAGGTTAACAACTATGGCTACACCTTC. Amino acids: CASSFHGQVNNYGYTF. This chain joins TRBV28 and TRBJ1-2; 7 nucleotides agree with TRBD1. The V and J ends lost 3 bases and 2 bases, in that order; junction bases with no gene match: 9. Germline values: CDR1 MDHEN, CDR2 SYDVKM. This CDR3 spans 16 amino acids.

The sample holds a few counts of this clone. The CDR3 protein is CASIQTSGRARYEQYF. DNA of the CDR3: TGTGCCAGCATCCAGACTAGCGGGAGGGCAAGGTACGAGCAGTACTTC. The rearrangement uses TRBV21-1 and TRBJ2-7; TRBD2 reflects the table's D call only, with no check against the DNA. TRBV21-1 is described as a pseudogene. CDR3 length equals 16 residues.

The chain links TRBV5-1 to TRBJ2-1; TRBD2 aligns across 12 bases. CDR1 SGHRS and CDR2 YFSETQ come from the germline V gene. V was pared by 0 bases and J by 8 bases, with 9 bases of the junction left unmatched. The CDR3 has 17 amino acids. In DNA form, the CDR3 reads TGCGCCAGCAGCTTGGGCCTAGCGGGAGGGCACGGGGATGAGCAGTTCTTC. Amino acid sequence: CASSLGLAGGHGDEQFF.

V and J are TRBV24-1 and TRBJ2-3, with a weak D call TRBD2 (5 bases). V dropped 6 bases and J dropped 1 base, with 10 bases sitting between them. In germline, CDR1 is KGHDR, CDR2 SFDVKD. This CDR3 is 14 amino acids long. The CDR3 sequence: CATSPSRGTDTQYF. Here the CDR3 DNA reads TGTGCCACCAGTCCCTCGAGGGGCACAGATACGCAGTATTTT.

This clone has only a few counts. The genes are TRBV28 and TRBJ2-1; 13 bases map to TRBD2. V dropped 2 bases and J dropped 8; count of bases not matched to a gene: 15. Germline V gene data show CDR1 as MDHEN and CDR2 as SYDVKM. The CDR3 is made up of 19 amino acids. The CDR3 region is CASSLEISTSGGRLDEQFF. In nucleotides, the CDR3 is TGTGCCAGCAGTTTAGAAATTTCGACTAGCGGGGGGAGATTGGATGAGCAGTTCTTC.

The table lists this clone with a few counts. This chain uses TRBV11-2 with TRBJ2-7; 7 bases align to TRBD1. Germline CDR1 and CDR2: SGHAT and FQNNGV. The CDR3 is made up of 13 amino acids. V shed 5 bases, J shed 4 bases, and the junction held 5 bases outside the gene matches. The CDR3 loop is CASSPGQIYEQYF. CDR3 coding DNA: TGTGCCAGCAGCCCGGGACAGATATACGAGCAGTACTTC.

The chain employs TRBV6-1 and TRBJ1-5; 8 nucleotides agree with TRBD1. The CDR3 length is 16 residues. The V and J ends lost 4 bases and 4 bases, in that order; junction bases with no gene match: 9. Germline-derived CDR1 and CDR2 are MNHNS and SASEGT. In DNA, the CDR3 is TGTGCCAGCAGTGGCCAAAGGACAGGGAGAAATCAGCCCCAGCATTTT. It specifies CASSGQRTGRNQPQHF.

The chain employs TRBV7-2 and TRBJ1-6; the D is unclear. Germline V CDR1 and CDR2: SGHTA, FQGNSA. This CDR3 region has 12 residues. V lost 3 bases, J lost 10 bases, and 7 bases lay in between. CDR3 amino acids: CASSFLGSPLHF. The DNA of the CDR3 is TGTGCCAGCAGCTTCCTCGGGTCACCCCTCCACTTT.

Regarding this clone: Other DNA sequences in the same sample also yield this CDR3. The rearrangement joins TRBV5-1 to TRBJ2-1; TRBD2 might be the D (5 bases). Trimming removed 0 bases at V and 0 bases at J, with 7 bases between. CDR3 length: 15 residues. CDR1 is SGHRS, CDR2 YFSETQ, per germline. Here the CDR3 DNA reads TGCGCCAGCAGCTTGGCGGGGAGCTCCTACAATGAGCAGTTCTTC. Encoded protein: CASSLAGSSYNEQFF.

The chain joins TRBV18 to TRBJ2-2; 9 bases agree with TRBD1. Trimming removed 2 bases from V and 2 bases from J; junction bases left unmatched: 3. The CDR3 is made up of 16 amino acids. Germline loops: CDR1 KGHSH, CDR2 LQKENI. Here the CDR3 reads CASSPGQGINTGELFF. The CDR3 coding sequence is TGTGCCAGCTCACCAGGACAGGGGATTAACACCGGGGAGCTGTTTTTT.

The V and J genes are TRBV5-5 and TRBJ2-7; 9 bases map to TRBD1. This CDR3 has 14 residues. Germline-derived CDR1 and CDR2 are SGHKS and YYEKEE (reference sequence). V was pared by 0 bases and J by 6 bases, with 4 bases of the junction left unmatched. Written as DNA, the CDR3 is TGTGCCAGCAGCTTGGCCGGGACAGGGACCGAGCAGTACTTC. It translates to CASSLAGTGTEQYF.

This chain joins TRBV4-3 and TRBJ1-5; D unresolved. The ends were cut back, 1 base at V and 5 bases at J, with 12 bases in the middle. Germline V lookup: CDR1 LGHNA, CDR2 YSLEER. This CDR3 spans 15 amino acids. The CDR3 DNA reads as TGCGCCAGCAGCCAAGTTTTGACCGCGGATCAGCCCCAGCATTTT. Protein product: CASSQVLTADQPQHF.

The chain links TRBV10-1 to TRBJ2-3; 7 nucleotides agree with TRBD1. Per germline, CDR1 WNHNN and CDR2 SYGVQD (reference sequence). This CDR3 is 14 amino acids long. V was clipped by 3 bases and J by 5 bases; unmatched bases: 5. The DNA of the CDR3 is TGCGCCAGCAGTGATGACAGGGTGGGAGATACGCAGTATTTT. Its translation: CASSDDRVGDTQYF.